The 2 T cell receptor beta chains below all came from one sample that was sequenced in a study of blood T cells in healthy people across ages (dated by TCRdb to between 2015 and 2016). Libraries came from 5' RACE. The sequencer was an Illumina HiSeq 2500. A second PCR of about 6 to 11 cycles was performed with a sample-barcoded 5' primer and a J-beta primer mix. TCRdb trimmed public reads at Q25 via fastp, called clones via MiXCR and kept in-frame beta chains. CDR3 protein duplicates are merged, each entry listing the most common genes and DNA. The sample contains under 2,000,000 distinct CDR3 sequences, approximately 50% of them found a single time. The ten largest clones capture approximately 2% of the sample. Sequencing was carried out using blood. The receptors were gathered from a woman aged 40 to 50 in good health.

This clonotype has just a few counts. The genes are TRBV27 and TRBJ2-5, with D possibly matching TRBD1 (6 bases). V gave up 3 bases and J gave up 3 bases, with 11 bases separating them. This CDR3 has 14 residues. CDR1 and CDR2 (germline): MNHEY, SMNVEV (reference sequence). In DNA, the CDR3 is TGTGCCAGCAGTTTGTGGGGGCGGGAAGAGACCCAGTACTTC. Its protein product is CASSLWGREETQYF.

V usage is TRBV3-1 and J usage is TRBJ1-6; 7 bases are a match to TRBD1. CDR3 size: 15 residues. Germline lookup yields CDR1 LGHDT and CDR2 YNNKEL (reference sequence). V lost 3 bases, J lost 6 bases, and 5 bases stayed unmatched. The CDR3 DNA is TGTGCCAGCAGCCAGGTCGAGGGGGCTAATTCACCCCTCCACTTT. This encodes CASSQVEGANSPLHF.